Each of the 7 T cell receptor beta chains below was sequenced from the same sample in a study of regulatory T cells in long-lasting Graves disease (dated by TCRdb to the early 2020s). This sample's time point label indicates: persistent/refractory GD, antithyroid drugs over 5 years with positive TRAb. For both TCR sequencing and RNA sequencing, RNA was extracted from PBMCs in TRIzol. Receptor amplification or capture employed multiplex PCR. Data came from an Illumina HiSeq 4000. To build TCR beta libraries, CDR3 regions were amplified by Arm-PCR using iRepertoire HTBI primers. TCRdb's own reprocessing of the public reads used fastp at Q25 and MiXCR and kept productive beta chains. CDR3 protein duplicates are merged, each entry listing the most common genes and DNA. This sample is represented by hundreds of thousands of distinct CDR3 sequences; 21% of them were singletons. The biggest ten clones account for roughly an eighth of the sample.

Material: peripheral blood mononuclear cells (PBMCs), obtained when the disease was refractory, from a patient treated with antithyroid drugs. The receptor set was obtained from a female donor with Graves disease.

This clonotype was observed at least ten times. The chain has TRBV2 and TRBJ2-7; D is unclear. Germline V gene sequence: CDR1 SNHLY, CDR2 FYNNEI. CDR3 length: 15 amino acids. With 7 bases removed from V and 6 bases from J, the gap between germline ends came to 22 bases. The CDR3 region is CASNGLPKLDSEQYF. CDR3 DNA: TGTGCCAGCAACGGGCTCCCTAAGTTAGACTCCGAGCAGTACTTC.

The chain has TRBV20-1 and TRBJ2-2; D not certain. CDR3 length: 11 residues. Germline V CDR1 and CDR2: DFQATT, SNEGSKA (reference sequence). Trimming removed 0 bases at V and 7 bases at J, with 3 bases between. The CDR3: CSARESGELFF. In nucleotides, the CDR3 is TGCAGTGCTAGAGAGAGCGGGGAGCTGTTTTTT.

V usage is TRBV12-3 or TRBV12-4 and J usage is TRBJ2-1; no clear D. V lost 8 bases and J 4 bases, leaving 15 bases between the germline ends. The CDR3 spans 14 residues. CDR3 bases: TGTGCCAGCGTCTACGGGTTGGCATACAATGAGCAGTTCTTC. Protein: CASVYGLAYNEQFF.

Worth noting for this clonotype: This clone may be a read error of a much larger clone one base away. This rearrangement joins TRBV28 to TRBJ2-5, with D possibly matching TRBD2 (5 bases). Germline CDR1 is MDHEN and CDR2 is SYDVKM. CDR3 length: 14 residues. CDR3 nucleotide sequence: TGTGCCAGCAGTTTGGAGCGGATCCAAGAGGCCCAGTACTTC. This codes for CASSLERIQEAQYF.

This clonotype was seen at least ten times. The V call is TRBV2, the J call TRBJ1-4; tentative D call: TRBD1 (6 bases). Germline V gives CDR1 SNHLY, CDR2 FYNNEI. Trimming took 2 bases from V and 8 from J, leaving 9 bases between them. This CDR3 contains 13 residues. This CDR3 is CASSEKGGEKLFF. The CDR3 DNA sequence: TGTGCCAGCAGTGAAAAGGGGGGGGAAAAACTGTTTTTT.

With regard to this clonotype: This could be a read error, since a much larger clone is one nucleotide away. It is likely a read error, because the conserved phenylalanine at the end of the CDR3 is missing. The chain carries TRBV6-5 and TRBJ1-1, with D possibly TRBD1 on 5 matching bases. Trimming pared 2 bases from V and 4 bases from J, leaving 8 bases between. CDR1 is MNHEY and CDR2 is SVGAGI in the germline V gene. The CDR3 covers 13 residues. This CDR3 is CASSYLGVTEAFL. The CDR3 DNA is TGTGCCAGCAGTTACCTGGGGGTCACTGAAGCTTTCCTT.

This clonotype was recorded at least ten times. V gene TRBV2 combines with J gene TRBJ2-2; D uncertain. Germline-derived CDR1 and CDR2 are SNHLY and FYNNEI. The CDR3 covers 12 residues. Trimming pared 5 bases from V and 6 bases from J, leaving 7 bases between. For the CDR3, the DNA is TGTGCCAGCAGTCTGCCACCCGGGGAGCTGTTTTTT. Translated, it gives CASSLPPGELFF. The full variable domain, rest sourced from reference TRBV2 and TRBJ2-2, is EPEVTQTPSHQVTQMGQEVILRCVPISNHLYFYWYRQILGQKVEFLVSFYNNEISEKSEIFDDQFSVERPDGSNFTLKIRSTKLEDSAMYFCASSLPPGELFFGEGSRLTVL.